The entry below describes one T cell receptor (beta chain). The sample comes from a study of technical replicates of blood from several donors. The CDR3 has 18 amino acids. Per the germline V gene, CDR1 is WNHNN and CDR2 is SYGVQD (reference sequence). With V trimmed by 2 bases and J by 3 bases, 12 bases remained unmatched. Sequenced by immunoSEQ multiplex PCR; TCRdb stores in-frame clones only, minus some. Altogether about 70,000 clones are present, 92% being singletons, with the ten largest covering about 0.4%. Sequenced input: T cells isolated from PBMCs. The source is a human donor in good health. The genes are TRBV10-1 and TRBJ2-3, with TRBD2 matching over 9 bases. CDR3 coding DNA: TGCGCCAGCAGTGAGGCCCTAGGCGGGGGGGGAGGTACAGATACGCAGTATTTT. Residues: CASSEALGGGGGTDTQYF.